This T cell receptor (beta chain) stems from a study of shared clonotypes between healthy human individuals. The V end lost 2 bases, the J end lost 6 bases, and 10 bases lay between the germline ends. The germline V gene encodes CDR1 SGHAT and CDR2 FQNNGV. The CDR3 has 13 residues. Selected positively for CCR7 and CD45RO-negative, naive CD8 cells excluded terminally differentiated effector memory CD45RA+ cells. Sequencing was performed with immunoSEQ multiplex PCR; in TCRdb, only in-frame clones are kept and a portion is missing. The sample holds around 1.9 million clones, 93% seen once. Sequenced: naive CD8+ T cells from PBMCs. The clonotype was recovered from a man between 18 and 35 years old in good health. Some clones in this sample may be carry-over from other donors' samples. The rearrangement joins TRBV11-2 to TRBJ1-1, with D perhaps matching TRBD1 (5 bases). The CDR3 reads CASSLWGEPEAFF. Here the CDR3 DNA reads TGTGCCAGCAGCTTATGGGGGGAGCCTGAAGCTTTCTTT. The variable domain in full, with the rest retrieved from reference TRBV11-2 and TRBJ1-1, is EAGVAQSPRYKIIEKRQSVAFWCNPISGHATLYWYQQILGQGPKLLIQFQNNGVVDDSQLPKDRFSAERLKGVDSTLKIQPAKLEDSAVYLCASSLWGEPEAFFGQGTRLTVV.